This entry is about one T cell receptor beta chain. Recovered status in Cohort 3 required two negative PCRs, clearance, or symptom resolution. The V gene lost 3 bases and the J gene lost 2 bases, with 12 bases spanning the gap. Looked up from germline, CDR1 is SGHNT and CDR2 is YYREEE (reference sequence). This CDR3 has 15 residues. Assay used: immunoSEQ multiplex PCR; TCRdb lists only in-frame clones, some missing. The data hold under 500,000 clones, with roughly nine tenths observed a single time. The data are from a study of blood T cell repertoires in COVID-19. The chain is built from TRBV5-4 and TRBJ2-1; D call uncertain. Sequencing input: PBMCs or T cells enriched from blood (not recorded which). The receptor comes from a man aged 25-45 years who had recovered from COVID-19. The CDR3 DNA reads TGTGCCAGCAGCTCGATAGCCCGGACCTACAATGAGCAGTTCTTC. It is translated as CASSSIARTYNEQFF.